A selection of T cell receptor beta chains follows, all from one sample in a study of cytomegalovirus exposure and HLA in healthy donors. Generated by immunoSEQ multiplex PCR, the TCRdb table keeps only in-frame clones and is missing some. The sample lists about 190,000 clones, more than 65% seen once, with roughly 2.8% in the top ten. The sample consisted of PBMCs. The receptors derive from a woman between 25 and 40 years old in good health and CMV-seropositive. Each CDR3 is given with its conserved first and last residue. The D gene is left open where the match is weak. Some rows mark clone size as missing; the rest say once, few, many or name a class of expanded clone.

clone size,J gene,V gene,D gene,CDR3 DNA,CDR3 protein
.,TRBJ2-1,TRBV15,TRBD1,TGTGCCACCAGCAGAGACCGGACAGGATACAATGAGCAGTTCTTC,CATSRDRTGYNEQFF
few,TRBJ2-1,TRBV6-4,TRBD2,TGTGCCAGCAGTGACGGACTAGCGGGAAACAATGAGCAGTTCTTC,CASSDGLAGNNEQFF
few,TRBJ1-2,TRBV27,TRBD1,TGTGCCAGCAGTCCAGAGGGGGCGGGGGGTGGCTACACCTTC,CASSPEGAGGGYTF
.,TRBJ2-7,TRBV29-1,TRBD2,TGCAGCGTGGCCGGGACAGGGATGACTAGCGGGGGTTACGAGCAGTACTTC,CSVAGTGMTSGGYEQYF
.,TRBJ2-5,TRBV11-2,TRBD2,TGTGCCAGCAGCTTATCGTGGACTAGCGGGAGGGGGGAGACCCAGTACTTC,CASSLSWTSGRGETQYF
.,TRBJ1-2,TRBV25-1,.,TGTGCCAGCAGTCCTGGCGGGGGATGGGGCTACACCTTC,CASSPGGGWGYTF
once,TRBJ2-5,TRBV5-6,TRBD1,TGTGCCAGCAGCTCCGACAGGGCTGGCGTTGAGACCCAGTACTTC,CASSSDRAGVETQYF
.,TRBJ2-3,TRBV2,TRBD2,TGTGCCAGCAGTGTATGGACTAGCGGGAGGAACCCGGAGAACACAAGCACAGATACGCAGTATTTT,CASSVWTSGRNPENTSTDTQYF
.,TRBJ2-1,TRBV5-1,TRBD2,TGCGCCAGCGGACTTCTGGGACTAGCGGCATACAATGAGCAGTTCTTC,CASGLLGLAAYNEQFF
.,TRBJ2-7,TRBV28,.,TGTGCCAGCAGTTATCTAGCGCCCCGCCTACGAAGAGAGCAGTACTTC,CASSYLAPRLRREQYF
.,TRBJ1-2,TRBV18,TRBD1,TGTGCCAGCTCATCAGCTGCTTCGACCGGGACAGCCAACTATGGCTACACCTTC,CASSSAASTGTANYGYTF
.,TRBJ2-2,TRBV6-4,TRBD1,TGTGCCAGCAGACCCTCAGGGGGCGTACGCACCGGGGAGCTGTTTTTT,CASRPSGGVRTGELFF
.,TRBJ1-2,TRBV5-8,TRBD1,TGTGCCAGCAGCCCGGGACAGTGGAACTATGGCTACACCTTC,CASSPGQWNYGYTF
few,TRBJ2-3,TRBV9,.,TGTGCCAGCAGCCTCCGGGAAATGAGTGGAACAGATACGCAGTATTTT,CASSLREMSGTDTQYF
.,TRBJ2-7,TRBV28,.,TGTGCCAGCAGTTCAGGGGACAAACACGAGCAGTACTTC,CASSSGDKHEQYF
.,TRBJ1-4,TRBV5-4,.,TGTGCCAGCAGCTTGGGGGGCCAAGTTAATGAAAAACTGTTTTTT,CASSLGGQVNEKLFF
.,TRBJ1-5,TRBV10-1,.,TGCGCCAGCAGTCCGGGGTCGAGGGGCAATCAGCCCCAGCATTTT,CASSPGSRGNQPQHF